This T cell receptor beta chain was obtained from a study of blood T cell repertoires in COVID-19. The CDR3 extends over 14 amino acids. Trimming took off 3 bases at V and 7 bases at J, with 12 bases between the two ends. Germline V gives CDR1 SEHNR, CDR2 FQNEAQ (reference sequence). Here immunoSEQ multiplex PCR was the method, and the copy in TCRdb shows in-frame clones only, minus some. The repertoire holds around 450,000 clones, with around 87% as singletons. Cohorts were determined from participant-reported clinical history. What the recovered Cohort 3 donors had was two negative PCRs, clearance, or symptom resolution. There are a few counts of this clone.

Input material: PBMCs or T cells enriched from blood (not recorded which). The chain combines TRBV7-9 with TRBJ1-4; the D gene is possibly TRBD1 (6 bases). This TCR was recovered from a woman in her late teens or twenties who had recovered from COVID-19. This CDR3 is CASSFGQNLEKLFF. The CDR3 DNA reads as TGTGCCAGCAGCTTCGGACAGAACCTTGAAAAACTGTTTTTT.